The 10 T cell receptor beta chains below were found in one sample sequenced in a study of T cell clonotyping in hematopoietic cell transplantation. TCRdb keeps only in-frame clones here, not all; method: immunoSEQ multiplex PCR. The repertoire holds 10,000 to 14,000 clones, with roughly nine tenths as singletons. Sequencing used PBMCs, obtained 100 days after allogeneic stem cell transplant. The receptors were sampled from a female patient over 55 who had an allogeneic stem cell transplant from an unrelated donor, so the T cells may come from the graft donor. Some clones in this sample may be carry-over from other donors' samples.

Only one count was recorded for this clone. Germline is not matched at one junction end, which may reflect a read error. The V gene is TRBV6-5, the J gene TRBJ1-5, with TRBD1 as a possible D gene (6 bases). The CDR3 totals 11 residues. Germline CDR1 MNHEY, CDR2 SVGAGI. CDR3 in DNA: TGTGCCACCCTGGGACACTCAGCCCCAGCATTT. Translated: CATLGHSAPAF.

The chain employs TRBV13 and TRBJ1-5; D gene ambiguous. This CDR3 contains 15 residues. CDR1 and CDR2 (germline): PRHDT, FYEKMQ (reference sequence). The V end was cut by 0 bases, the J end by 8 bases, with 14 bases between. CDR3 protein: CASSLGLSGMEPQHF. The CDR3 nucleotides are TGTGCCAGCAGCTTAGGCCTCTCGGGTATGGAGCCCCAGCATTTT.

V is TRBV9 and J is TRBJ2-7; tentative D call: TRBD2 (5 bases). The V end was cut by 0 bases, the J end by 6 bases, with 13 bases between. The germline CDR1 and CDR2 sequences are SGDLS and YYNGEE. CDR3 length equals 14 residues. CDR3 amino acids: CASSVEVEDSEQYF. CDR3 DNA sequence: TGTGCCAGCAGCGTAGAGGTAGAGGACTCCGAGCAGTACTTC.

The V call is TRBV6-5, the J call TRBJ2-7; D unresolved. Trimming shortened V by 0 bases and J by 2 bases, and 14 bases separated the two germline ends. Germline-derived CDR1 and CDR2 are MNHEY and SVGAGI. This CDR3 has 16 residues. This chain's CDR3 is CASSYSRISRTYEQYF. CDR3 bases: TGTGCCAGCAGTTACTCGAGAATCAGTCGTACCTACGAGCAGTACTTC.

This sequence joins TRBV10-3 and TRBJ2-7; TRBD2 matches 12 bases. The germline gives CDR1 ENHRY, CDR2 SYGVKD. The ends lost 10 bases at V and 6 bases at J; junction bases unmatched: 7. This CDR3 is 13 amino acids long. CDR3 DNA sequence: TGTGCCACTATGACTAGCGGGAGTGGCGAGCAGTACTTC. Translating it yields CATMTSGSGEQYF.

The chain joins TRBV27 to TRBJ2-7; TRBD1 agrees at 8 bases. This CDR3 has 16 amino acids. CDR1 and CDR2 (germline): MNHEY, SMNVEV (reference sequence). The junction had 10 bases not matched to a gene; V was cut back by 6 bases and J by 0 bases. The CDR3 reads CASRESTGAYSYEQYF. In nucleotides, the CDR3 is TGTGCCAGCAGGGAATCGACAGGGGCCTACTCCTACGAGCAGTACTTC.

V usage is TRBV25-1 and J usage is TRBJ2-5, with no clear D. CDR3 length: 14 amino acids. CDR1 and CDR2 from the germline V gene are MGHDK and SYGVNS. V dropped 5 bases and J dropped 0 bases, with 10 bases sitting between them. The CDR3 region is CASSSSEYQETQYF. CDR3 bases: TGTGCCAGCAGTAGTTCGGAATACCAAGAGACCCAGTACTTC.

The chain couples TRBV18 to TRBJ2-7, with D unresolved. With 3 bases removed from V and 6 bases from J, the gap between germline ends came to 9 bases. Germline CDR1 and CDR2: KGHSH and LQKENI. The CDR3 is 12 amino acids. The DNA of the CDR3 is TGTGCCAGCTCACCCGAAATGGTCGAGCAGTACTTC. This translates into CASSPEMVEQYF.

The V and J genes are TRBV4-1 and TRBJ2-7, with 7 bases that match TRBD2. Trimming at V came to 0 bases and at J to 1 base, leaving 3 bases not matched to a gene. CDR3 size: 15 residues. CDR1 is MGHRA and CDR2 is YSYEKL in the germline V gene. CDR3 amino acids: CASSQDGGGSYEQYF. CDR3 DNA: TGCGCCAGCAGCCAAGATGGCGGGGGATCCTACGAGCAGTACTTC.

This rearrangement joins TRBV4-3 to TRBJ2-5; possibly TRBD1 or TRBD2 for D (5 bases each). This CDR3 contains 18 residues. Germline CDR1 LGHNA, CDR2 YSLEER. With 5 bases removed from V and 1 base from J, the gap between germline ends came to 23 bases. Written as DNA, the CDR3 is TGCGCCAGCAGCTACGTCCTCGCGAGGGGCCGCACCCAAGAGACCCAGTACTTC. The encoded protein is CASSYVLARGRTQETQYF.